The 13 T cell receptor beta chains presented below share a single source sample, sequenced in a study of cytomegalovirus exposure and HLA in healthy donors. The PCR contained 60 Vbeta and 13 Jbeta primers. Only in-frame clones appear in the TCRdb table, and some are missing; sequencing was by immunoSEQ multiplex PCR. The sample includes about 140,000 clones, roughly 80% seen only once; the top ten take 1.5% to 2%. Sequenced sample: PBMCs. These receptors all come from a female donor in good health and CMV-seronegative.

The chain links TRBV21-1 to TRBJ1-1; the table calls TRBD1, which could not be checked here. TRBV21-1 constitutes a pseudogene. The CDR3 sequence is 17 residues long. In DNA, the CDR3 is TGTGCCAGCAGCAAAGGGGGAATGGGCAGGGAGAACACTGAAGCTTTCTTT. It encodes CASSKGGMGRENTEAFF.

V is TRBV9 and J is TRBJ2-7; 14 bases are shared with TRBD2. The V and J ends lost 3 bases and 7 bases, in that order; junction bases with no gene match: 9. The V gene's germline CDR1 is SGDLS and CDR2 YYNGEE. CDR3 length: 16 residues. Here the CDR3 DNA reads TGTGCCAGCAGCGGGGGGACTAGCGGGGGCCTACGGGAGCAGTACTTC. Translation: CASSGGTSGGLREQYF.

This chain links TRBV28 with TRBJ2-2; 8 bases match TRBD2. This CDR3 spans 19 amino acids. In germline, CDR1 is MDHEN, CDR2 SYDVKM. With V trimmed by 3 bases and J by 4 bases, 16 bases remained unmatched. The CDR3 region is CASSFLTSGGGLGTGELFF. Here the CDR3 DNA reads TGTGCCAGCAGTTTCCTTACCTCCGGGGGGGGTCTTGGCACCGGGGAGCTGTTTTTT.

V gene TRBV14 combines with J gene TRBJ2-7; no clear D. V was pared by 0 bases and J by 5 bases, with 17 bases between. Germline lookup yields CDR1 SGHDN and CDR2 FVKESK. This CDR3 is built from 16 residues. The CDR3 region is CASSQDAYGQLNEQYF. Here the CDR3 DNA reads TGTGCCAGCAGCCAAGACGCCTATGGGCAACTCAACGAGCAGTACTTC.

The chain joins TRBV6-5 to TRBJ1-2; TRBD1 might be the D (5 bases). There are 14 residues in the CDR3. Germline CDR1 and CDR2: MNHEY and SVGAGI. Trimming removed 0 bases from V and 8 bases from J, with 13 bases in between. CDR3 sequence (DNA): TGTGCCAGCAGTTACTCGTCAGGGCTCGGCGGCTACACCTTC. Translating it yields CASSYSSGLGGYTF.

This chain uses TRBV13 with TRBJ1-6, with D possibly TRBD1 on 5 matching bases. Trimming left V 1 base short and J 10 bases short, with 17 bases between. This CDR3 has 16 residues. In germline, CDR1 is PRHDT, CDR2 FYEKMQ (reference sequence). In DNA, the CDR3 is TGTGCCAGCAGCTTAGCAGGGTCGGACGGGTACTCACCCCTCCACTTT. Its protein product is CASSLAGSDGYSPLHF.

The chain couples TRBV11-3 to TRBJ2-7; D call uncertain. This CDR3 region has 15 residues. V shed 5 bases and J shed 3 bases, with 17 bases lying between them. The germline V gene has CDR1 SGHNT and CDR2 YENEEA. This CDR3 reads CASSPKILFLYEQYF. The CDR3 DNA reads TGTGCCAGCAGCCCAAAGATACTCTTCCTCTACGAGCAGTACTTC. Combining the CDR3 with reference TRBV11-3 and TRBJ2-7 gives the whole variable domain EAGVVQSPRYKIIEKKQPVAFWCNPISGHNTLYWYLQNLGQGPELLIRYENEEAVDDSQLPKDRFSAERLKGVDSTLKIQPAELGDSAVYLCASSPKILFLYEQYFGPGTRLTVT.

V gene TRBV29-1 combines with J gene TRBJ1-1; D is unclear. V was pared by 4 bases and J by 6 bases, with 15 bases between. The CDR3 has 13 residues. Germline CDR1 and CDR2: SQVTM and ANQGSEA. The CDR3 DNA follows: TGCAGCGTTGGGGGAGAAAACGCGGCTGAAGCTTTCTTT. Its protein is CSVGGENAAEAFF. Combining the CDR3 with reference TRBV29-1 and TRBJ1-1 gives the whole variable domain SAVISQKPSRDICQRGTSLTIQCQVDSQVTMMFWYRQQPGQSLTLIATANQGSEATYESGFVIDKFPISRPNLTFSTLTVSNMSPEDSSIYLCSVGGENAAEAFFGQGTRLTVV.

This clone occurred once. The V call is TRBV2, the J call TRBJ1-2; 7 bases are a match to TRBD1. The CDR3 extends over 16 amino acids. Trimming at V came to 6 bases and at J to 0 bases, leaving 10 bases not matched to a gene. In germline, CDR1 is SNHLY, CDR2 FYNNEI. CDR3 DNA: TGTGCCAGCAGGCTAGGACAGGAGCCTTCTAACTATGGCTACACCTTC. It translates to CASRLGQEPSNYGYTF. Full variable domain (remainder filled in from reference TRBV2 and TRBJ1-2): EPEVTQTPSHQVTQMGQEVILRCVPISNHLYFYWYRQILGQKVEFLVSFYNNEISEKSEIFDDQFSVERPDGSNFTLKIRSTKLEDSAMYFCASRLGQEPSNYGYTFGSGTRLTVV.

The chain links TRBV2 to TRBJ1-2; 9 nucleotides line up with TRBD1. Per germline, CDR1 SNHLY and CDR2 FYNNEI. The CDR3 is 14 amino acids. V was clipped by 7 bases and J by 3 bases; unmatched bases: 6. The CDR3 spells CASIPGQGDYGYTF. The CDR3 nucleotides read TGTGCCAGCATCCCGGGACAGGGTGACTATGGCTACACCTTC.

This clone came up a few times. The V gene is TRBV6-6, the J gene TRBJ1-2; a weak D match, TRBD1 (5 bases). The CDR3 loop spans 14 amino acids. In germline, CDR1 is MNHNY, CDR2 SVGAGI (reference sequence). The V end was cut by 5 bases, the J end by 5 bases, with 15 bases between. CDR3 coding DNA: TGTGCCAGCAGTGACTTTAGGGGCGAATATGGCTACACCTTC. This encodes CASSDFRGEYGYTF.

V is TRBV6-1 and J is TRBJ1-1; no clear D. This CDR3 has 14 amino acids. CDR1 is MNHNS, CDR2 SASEGT, per germline. Trimming shortened V by 6 bases and J by 1 base, and 12 bases separated the two germline ends. The CDR3 nucleotides are TGTGCCAGCAGGCCCGGGGTTACGAACACTGAAGCTTTCTTT. Amino acid sequence: CASRPGVTNTEAFF.

This chain links TRBV10-3 with TRBJ1-1; D is undetermined. V shed 5 bases and J shed 1 base, with 14 bases lying between them. From germline, CDR1 is ENHRY and CDR2 SYGVKD. This CDR3 has 15 residues. The CDR3 reads CAISPAYHQNTEAFF. The CDR3 DNA reads as TGTGCCATCAGTCCTGCCTACCATCAGAACACTGAAGCTTTCTTT.